These 5 T cell receptor beta chains were sequenced from one sample in a study of blood T cell repertoires in COVID-19 (dated by TCRdb to 2018 to 2021). Library construction relied on the immunoSEQ multiplex PCR assay. TCRdb limited this immuneACCESS table to in-frame rearrangements with V and J called. A share of clones is missing; checked studies link under half to unresolved V genes, and the rest is unexplained. In all, the sample holds some 140,000 clones, and about 73% of those were seen once. Roughly 1.5% of the sample is in the top ten clones. Sequenced: peripheral blood. These TCRs come from a man at least 80 years old with acute or convalescent COVID-19.

J is TRBJ2-7 and V is TRBV6-2 or TRBV6-3, with 9 bases that match TRBD1. Looked up from germline, CDR1 is MNHEY and CDR2 is SVGEGT. The CDR3 has 15 residues. J gave up 2 bases and V 0 bases, and 2 bases lay outside the gene matches. The CDR3 DNA follows: TGTGCCAGCAGTTACTCGGGGACAGGGACCTACGAGCAGTACTTC. Encoded protein: CASSYSGTGTYEQYF.

This clone has just a few counts. The rearrangement uses TRBV5-1 and TRBJ1-2, with a weak D call TRBD1 (6 bases). This CDR3 has 14 residues. In germline, CDR1 is SGHRS, CDR2 YFSETQ. V shed 0 bases and J shed 6 bases, with 12 bases lying between them. CDR3 amino acids: CASSLGYREDGYTF. The DNA for the CDR3 is TGCGCCAGCAGCTTGGGGTACAGGGAAGATGGCTACACCTTC.

This sequence joins TRBV7-9 and TRBJ2-7; 9 bases are shared with TRBD1. The CDR3 contains 14 residues. V lost 3 bases to trimming and J lost 6 bases; unmatched junction nucleotides: 6. Germline lookup yields CDR1 SEHNR and CDR2 FQNEAQ (reference sequence). DNA of the CDR3: TGTGCCAGCAGCTTCGGGACAGGGATCGGCGAGCAGTACTTC. Protein: CASSFGTGIGEQYF.

The chain uses TRBV27 and TRBJ1-4; D not resolved. CDR1 is MNHEY and CDR2 is SMNVEV in the germline V gene (reference sequence). The V end lost 5 bases, the J end lost 12 bases, and 16 bases lay between the germline ends. The CDR3 length is 13 residues. In DNA form, the CDR3 reads TGTGCCAGCAGTCTGACTCCTGCAGATCAACTGTTTTTT. Amino acids: CASSLTPADQLFF.

The rearrangement joins TRBV4-3 to TRBJ2-2; D is uncertain. V was pared by 2 bases and J by 3 bases, with 13 bases between. Germline CDR1 LGHNA, CDR2 YSLEER. There are 16 residues in the CDR3. In DNA, the CDR3 is TGCGCCAGCAGCCAAAATGCCGGGTCATACACCGGGGAGCTGTTTTTT. Residues: CASSQNAGSYTGELFF.